What follows are 27 T cell receptor beta chains derived from one specimen sequenced in a study of T cells in Graves' hyperthyroidism and ophthalmopathy. Authors of the study amplified TCR beta CDR3 regions from RNA transcripts. The HTBI primer set was used in a first-round RT-PCR of the TCR CDR3. TCRdb reprocessed the multiplex PCR reads via MiXCR and lists one record per CDR3 protein. Among about 290,000 distinct CDR3 sequences listed, approximately 18% were seen once. The sample consisted of blood. The receptors derive from a man aged 45-60 years with Graves' ophthalmopathy.

This sequence joins TRBV30 and TRBJ1-4, with 7 bases matching TRBD1. V lost 4 bases and J lost 0; bases outside the gene matches: 5. CDR1 and CDR2 from the germline V gene are GTSNPN and SVGIG (reference sequence). This CDR3 is 15 amino acids long. The CDR3 spells CAWIRGRATNEKLFF. CDR3 nucleotides: TGTGCCTGGATAAGGGGGCGCGCAACTAATGAAAAACTGTTTTTT.

This clonotype was recorded at least ten times. This rearrangement joins TRBV2 to TRBJ2-1, with D tentatively TRBD1 (5 bases). Per the germline V gene, CDR1 is SNHLY and CDR2 is FYNNEI. CDR3 length: 15 residues. Trimming left V 2 bases short and J 9 bases short, with 17 bases between. The CDR3 loop reads CASSESEGAVSEQFF. The DNA for the CDR3 is TGTGCCAGCAGTGAAAGTGAAGGGGCCGTGAGTGAGCAGTTCTTC.

The chain is built from TRBV9 and TRBJ1-6, with D unresolved. V gave up 4 bases and J gave up 8 bases, with 10 bases separating them. The germline CDR1 and CDR2 sequences are SGDLS and YYNGEE. CDR3 size: 13 residues. The DNA for the CDR3 is TGTGCCAGCAGCCCGCGATTGGATTCACCCCTCCACTTT. It translates to CASSPRLDSPLHF.

The gene calls are TRBV7-8 and TRBJ2-1; TRBD2 matches at 7 bases. The trim removed 0 bases at V and 9 bases at J, leaving 5 bases unmatched. Germline-derived CDR1 and CDR2 are SGHVS and FQNEAQ. CDR3 size: 14 residues. Here the CDR3 reads CASSLAGGSGEQFF. The CDR3 DNA follows: TGTGCCAGCAGCTTAGCGGGCGGGAGCGGTGAGCAGTTCTTC.

The table lists this clonotype with many counts. The chain has TRBV18 and TRBJ2-1; D gene unclear. CDR1 and CDR2 (germline): KGHSH, LQKENI. V lost 4 bases to trimming and J lost 8 bases, with 9 bases between them. The CDR3 has 12 amino acids. CDR3 protein: CASSLQRDEQFF. The CDR3 DNA follows: TGTGCCAGCTCACTACAGCGCGATGAGCAGTTCTTC.

At least ten counts were recorded for this clonotype. The V and J genes are TRBV20-1 and TRBJ2-3, with D uncertain. Germline CDR1 DFQATT, CDR2 SNEGSKA (reference sequence). The CDR3 is 14 amino acids. V was pared by 2 bases and J by 4 bases, with 13 bases between. CDR3 bases: TGCAGTGCTAGACCCTCAACCAGCGCAGATACGCAGTATTTT. Encoded protein: CSARPSTSADTQYF.

This clonotype has more than one count but fewer than ten. The V gene is TRBV20-1, the J gene TRBJ1-1, with D uncertain. Trimming took 3 bases from V and 7 from J, leaving 9 bases between them. CDR3 size: 11 residues. Germline V gene lookup returns CDR1 DFQATT and CDR2 SNEGSKA (reference sequence). The CDR3 is CSASGLIEAFF. CDR3 bases: TGCAGTGCTAGTGGTCTCATTGAAGCTTTCTTT.

The chain couples TRBV7-6 to TRBJ2-2, with D maybe TRBD2 (6 bases). Germline lookup yields CDR1 SGHVS and CDR2 FNYEAQ. V was shortened by 3 bases and J by 5 bases, with 19 bases between the two germline ends. The CDR3 runs 17 residues. The CDR3 DNA reads as TGTGCCAGCAGCTTGCACGGGAGAGGGAGTGGTACCGGGGAGCTGTTTTTT. Translating gives CASSLHGRGSGTGELFF.

This clonotype showed up many times. V gene TRBV28 combines with J gene TRBJ2-6, with D perhaps TRBD1 (6 bases). Germline V gene sequence: CDR1 MDHEN, CDR2 SYDVKM. The V and J ends lost 2 bases and 0 bases respectively, with 14 bases between them. The CDR3 contains 18 residues. CDR3 nucleotide sequence: TGTGCCAGCAGTTTAACGGGGCAGGGGAGCTCTGGGGCCAACGTCCTGACTTTC. Its protein is CASSLTGQGSSGANVLTF.

As for this clonotype: A much larger clone sits a single nucleotide away, making a read error possible. V and J are TRBV5-5 and TRBJ2-5; tentatively, D is TRBD2 (5 bases). The CDR3 spans 14 residues. Germline CDR1 and CDR2: SGHKS and YYEKEE (reference sequence). Trimming cost V 5 bases and J 4 bases, with 15 bases left between them. The CDR3 region is CASRRGIWGETQYF. As DNA, the CDR3 is TGTGCCAGCAGACGGGGAATATGGGGAGAGACCCAGTACTTC.

This clonotype was seen a handful of times. The chain is built from TRBV19 and TRBJ2-1, with D tentatively TRBD1 or TRBD2 (5 bases each). V was clipped by 11 bases and J by 5 bases, with 16 bases between them. Per the germline V gene, CDR1 is LNHDA and CDR2 is SQIVND (reference sequence). The CDR3 spans 13 residues. The CDR3 nucleotides read TGTGCCGCTGGGGCGCGGGCCCACAATGAGCAGTTCTTC. This gives the protein CAAGARAHNEQFF.

This clonotype was seen a handful of times. The CDR3 spells CASSEGVNPKKETQYF. CDR3 DNA sequence: TGTGCCAGCAGTGAGGGAGTAAATCCGAAAAAAGAGACCCAGTACTTC. The chain employs TRBV6-1 and TRBJ2-5; weak D call: TRBD2 (5 bases). Germline CDR1 reads MNHNS; CDR2 reads SASEGT. Deletions cut 3 bases from V and 3 bases from J, with 17 bases between. The CDR3 consists of 16 residues.

This clonotype was detected a few times. The chain employs TRBV6-1 and TRBJ2-7, with D perhaps TRBD1 or TRBD2 (6 bases each). Per the germline V gene, CDR1 is MNHNS and CDR2 is SASEGT. This CDR3 is built from 14 residues. The germline V and J ends were trimmed by 1 base and 4 bases, with 11 bases remaining between them. Here the CDR3 reads CASSEGGARYEQYF. CDR3 bases: TGTGCCAGCAGTGAAGGGGGGGCGCGGTACGAGCAGTACTTC.

This clonotype occurred many times. V is TRBV29-1 and J is TRBJ2-2; 9 nucleotides align to TRBD1. V shed 2 bases and J 7 bases; nucleotides not matched to a gene: 8. This CDR3 has 15 amino acids. Germline loops: CDR1 SQVTM, CDR2 ANQGSEA. The CDR3 DNA sequence: TGCAGCGTTGAATCGGGGACAGGGTATGGCGGGGAGCTGTTTTTT. Translated: CSVESGTGYGGELFF.

The table lists this clonotype with a few counts. This chain links TRBV3-1 with TRBJ1-5; D remains unclear. V gave up 1 base and J gave up 5 bases, with 6 bases separating them. Germline CDR1 reads LGHDT; CDR2 reads YNNKEL (reference sequence). The CDR3 length is 13 residues. The CDR3 reads CASSQGSYQPQHF. The CDR3 DNA is TGTGCCAGCAGCCAAGGGTCCTATCAGCCCCAGCATTTT.

This clonotype came up many times. V usage is TRBV7-3 and J usage is TRBJ2-1; TRBD1 aligns across 10 bases. The CDR3 contains 14 residues. The V segment lost 5 bases and the J segment 7 bases; nucleotides outside the gene matches: 5. CDR1 is SGHTA, CDR2 FQGTGA, per germline. For the CDR3, the DNA is TGTGCCAGCAGCCCGACAGGGGGCGTAAATGAGCAGTTCTTC. It yields the protein CASSPTGGVNEQFF.

This clonotype was detected many times. The chain links TRBV20-1 to TRBJ1-2, with D perhaps TRBD1 (6 bases). This CDR3 comprises 14 residues. Germline assignment: CDR1 DFQATT and CDR2 SNEGSKA (reference sequence). The V end was cut by 1 base, the J end by 6 bases, with 15 bases between. CDR3 in amino acids: CSARGGDRIDGYTF. The CDR3, as DNA: TGCAGTGCTAGAGGAGGAGACAGGATAGATGGCTACACCTTC.

This clonotype was recorded once. The chain uses TRBV4-2 and TRBJ1-5; D unclear. Trimming removed 4 bases from V and 2 bases from J, with 9 bases in between. The CDR3 is 14 residues long. Germline V gene data show CDR1 as LGHNA and CDR2 as YNFKEQ. CDR3 sequence (DNA): TGTGCCAGCAGCCCCCACGGGGGCAATCAGCCCCAGCATTTT. Its translation: CASSPHGGNQPQHF.

This clonotype was observed many times. The rearrangement uses TRBV7-9 and TRBJ1-4; a possible D gene is TRBD1 (5 bases). Germline CDR1 is SEHNR and CDR2 is FQNEAQ (reference sequence). V was cut by 5 bases and J by 8 bases, with 18 bases left in between. CDR3 length: 15 residues. CDR3 DNA: TGTGCCAGCAGCCCTCGGGACGTCCTTAAGGAAAAACTGTTTTTT. It yields the protein CASSPRDVLKEKLFF.

This clonotype was seen more than once but under ten times. The junction and the germline gene differ at one end; a read error may be behind it. CDR3 protein: CASSLAQEVSYEQSF. The CDR3 DNA reads TGTGCCAGCAGCTTAGCGCAAGAGGTTTCCTACGAGCAGTCCTTC. The J gene is TRBJ2-7, the V gene TRBV7-6; the D is unclear. The CDR3 totals 15 residues. Germline CDR1 SGHVS, CDR2 FNYEAQ.

At least ten counts were recorded for this clonotype. V and J are TRBV28 and TRBJ1-5; TRBD1 matches at 7 bases. The CDR3 length is 13 residues. Germline V gene data show CDR1 as MDHEN and CDR2 as SYDVKM. After removal of 7 bases from V and 5 bases from J, the junction contained 5 bases not matched to a gene. CDR3 DNA: TGTGCCAGCACCGACAGGGTCGATCAGCCCCAGCATTTT. As protein: CASTDRVDQPQHF.

This clonotype has a count of ten or more. This rearrangement joins TRBV20-1 to TRBJ2-5; unclear D gene. Per the germline V gene, CDR1 is DFQATT and CDR2 is SNEGSKA (reference sequence). Between the trimmed V and J ends, which lost 0 bases and 2 bases, there was a span of 7 bases. This CDR3 region has 13 residues. The CDR3 sequence: CSARDLNQETQYF. CDR3 coding DNA: TGCAGTGCTAGAGATCTAAATCAAGAGACCCAGTACTTC.

This clonotype was seen at least ten times. This chain connects TRBV28 to TRBJ2-5; 10 bases map to TRBD1. The germline V gene has CDR1 MDHEN and CDR2 SYDVKM. V lost 5 bases to trimming and J lost 5 bases; unmatched junction nucleotides: 11. The CDR3 contains 16 residues. CDR3 protein: CASSGMGQGLGETQYF. The CDR3 DNA follows: TGTGCCAGCAGTGGGATGGGACAGGGGCTCGGGGAGACCCAGTACTTC.

This clonotype appeared many times. The chain combines TRBV24-1 with TRBJ2-1, with a possible D match to TRBD2 (7 bases). The ends were cut back, 1 base at V and 8 bases at J, with 17 bases in the middle. There are 16 residues in the CDR3. Germline V CDR1 and CDR2: KGHDR, SFDVKD. The CDR3 is CATSDFEGEGRHEQFF. The CDR3 DNA sequence: TGTGCCACCAGTGATTTTGAGGGGGAGGGCCGCCATGAGCAGTTCTTC.

The rearrangement uses TRBV12-3 or TRBV12-4 and TRBJ2-3; D gene ambiguous. Deletions cut 7 bases from V and 0 bases from J, with 8 bases between. The CDR3 contains 13 residues. The CDR3 nucleotides are TGTGCCAGCACCCCAGACAGCACAGATACGCAGTATTTT. Translating gives CASTPDSTDTQYF.

The rearrangement joins TRBV11-2 to TRBJ1-3; no clear D. CDR3 length: 14 amino acids. V was shortened by 1 base and J by 3 bases, with 7 bases between the two germline ends. Germline V lookup: CDR1 SGHAT, CDR2 FQNNGV. Here the CDR3 DNA reads TGTGCCAGCAGCTTAGTAGCCGGTGGAAACACCATATATTTT. Translation: CASSLVAGGNTIYF. The variable domain in full, completed from reference TRBV11-2 and TRBJ1-3, reads EAGVAQSPRYKIIEKRQSVAFWCNPISGHATLYWYQQILGQGPKLLIQFQNNGVVDDSQLPKDRFSAERLKGVDSTLKIQPAKLEDSAVYLCASSLVAGGNTIYFGEGSWLTVV.

CDR3 region: CASTPEVRTYGYTF. The DNA of the CDR3 is TGTGCCAGCACCCCTGAAGTTAGAACCTATGGCTACACCTTC. The chain employs TRBV7-2 and TRBJ1-2; no reliable D call. V was cut by 7 bases and J by 4 bases, with 16 bases left in between. The CDR3 extends over 14 amino acids. Germline-derived CDR1 and CDR2 are SGHTA and FQGNSA.